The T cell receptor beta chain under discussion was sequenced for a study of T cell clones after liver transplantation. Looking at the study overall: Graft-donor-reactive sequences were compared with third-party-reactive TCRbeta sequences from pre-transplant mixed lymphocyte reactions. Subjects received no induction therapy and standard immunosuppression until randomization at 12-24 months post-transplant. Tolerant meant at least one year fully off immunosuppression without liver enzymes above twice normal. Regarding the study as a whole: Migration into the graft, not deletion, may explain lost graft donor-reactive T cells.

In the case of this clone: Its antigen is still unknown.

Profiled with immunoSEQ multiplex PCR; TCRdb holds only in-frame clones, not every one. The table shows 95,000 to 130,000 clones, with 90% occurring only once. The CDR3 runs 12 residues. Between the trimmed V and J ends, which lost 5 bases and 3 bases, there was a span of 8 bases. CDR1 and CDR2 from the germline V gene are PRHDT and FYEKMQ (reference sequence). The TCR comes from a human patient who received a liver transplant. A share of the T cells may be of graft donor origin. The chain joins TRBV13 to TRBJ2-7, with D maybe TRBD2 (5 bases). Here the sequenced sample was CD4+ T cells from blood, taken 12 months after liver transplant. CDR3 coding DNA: TGTGCCAGCAGCCGGGGAATCTACGAGCAGTACTTC. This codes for CASSRGIYEQYF.